Given below is one T cell receptor beta chain in context. Its antigen is undetermined. This specimen belongs to a study of T cell repertoires in cytomegalovirus infection. Study-wide results and caveats: Ex vivo, HLA-C-restricted CMV-specific TCR beta clonotypes prevailed over the rest of the response.

Germline-derived CDR1 and CDR2 are LNHDA and SQIVND (reference sequence). CDR3 length: 15 amino acids. Trimming took 4 bases from V and 4 from J, leaving 13 bases between them. TCRdb analysed the reads with MiXCR anew, one entry per CDR3 protein. The profile shows roughly 990,000 distinct CDR3 sequences, approximately 31% of them singletons. The sample was cultured CD8+ T cells from PBMCs, taken from culture after CMV antigen stimulation. The V call is TRBV19, the J call TRBJ2-2, with D possibly being TRBD2 (5 bases). This sequence was found in a human donor in good health (CMV status not recorded). Some clones in this sample may be carry-over from other donors' samples. CDR3 bases: TGTGCCAGTAGTACGGGGTCCTGGCGCACCGGGGAGCTGTTTTTT. This translates into CASSTGSWRTGELFF.